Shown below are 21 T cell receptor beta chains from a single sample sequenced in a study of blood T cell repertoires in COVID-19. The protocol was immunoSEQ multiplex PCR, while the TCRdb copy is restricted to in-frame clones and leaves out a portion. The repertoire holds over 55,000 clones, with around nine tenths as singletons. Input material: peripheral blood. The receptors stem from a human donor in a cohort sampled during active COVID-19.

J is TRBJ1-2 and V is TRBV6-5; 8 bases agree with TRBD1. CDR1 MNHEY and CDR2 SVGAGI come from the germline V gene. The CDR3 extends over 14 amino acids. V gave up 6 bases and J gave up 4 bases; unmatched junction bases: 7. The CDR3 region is CASSEIDRGYGYTF. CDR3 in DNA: TGTGCCAGCAGCGAGATAGACAGGGGCTATGGCTACACCTTC.

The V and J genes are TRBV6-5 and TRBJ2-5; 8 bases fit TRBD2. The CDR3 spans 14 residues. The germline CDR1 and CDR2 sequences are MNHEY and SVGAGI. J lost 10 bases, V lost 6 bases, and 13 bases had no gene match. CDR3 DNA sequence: TGTGCCAGCAGGGCGGGGGGACTCCTACGGGGCCAGTACTTC. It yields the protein CASRAGGLLRGQYF.

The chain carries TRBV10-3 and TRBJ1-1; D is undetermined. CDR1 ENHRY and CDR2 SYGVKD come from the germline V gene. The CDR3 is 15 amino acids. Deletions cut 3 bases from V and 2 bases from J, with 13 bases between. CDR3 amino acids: CAISDIGKLNTEAFF. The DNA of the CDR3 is TGTGCCATCAGTGATATCGGGAAGTTAAACACTGAAGCTTTCTTT.

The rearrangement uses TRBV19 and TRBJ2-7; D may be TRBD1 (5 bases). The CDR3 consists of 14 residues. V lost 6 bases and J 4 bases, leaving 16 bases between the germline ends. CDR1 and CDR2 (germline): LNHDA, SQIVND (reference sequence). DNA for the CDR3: TGTGCCAGTAGCCCTGCCAGGGATTTTTACGAGCAGTACTTC. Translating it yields CASSPARDFYEQYF. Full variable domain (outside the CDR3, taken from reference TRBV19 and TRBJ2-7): DGGITQSPKYLFRKEGQNVTLSCEQNLNHDAMYWYRQDPGQGLRLIYYSQIVNDFQKGDIAEGYSVSREKKESFPLTVTSAQKNPTAFYLCASSPARDFYEQYFGPGTRLTVT.

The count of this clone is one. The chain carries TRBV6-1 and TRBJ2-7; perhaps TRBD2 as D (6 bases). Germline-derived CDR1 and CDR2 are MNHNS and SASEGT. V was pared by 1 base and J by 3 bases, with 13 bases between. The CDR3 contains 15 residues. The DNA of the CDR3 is TGTGCCAGCAGTGAAGGCGGGGCCTCCCACTACGAGCAGTACTTC. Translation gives CASSEGGASHYEQYF.

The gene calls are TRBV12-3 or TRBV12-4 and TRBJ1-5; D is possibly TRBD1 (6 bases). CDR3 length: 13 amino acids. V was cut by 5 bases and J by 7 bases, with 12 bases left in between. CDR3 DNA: TGTGCCAGCAGTGACGCCAGGGGACAGCCCCAGCATTTT. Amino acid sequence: CASSDARGQPQHF.

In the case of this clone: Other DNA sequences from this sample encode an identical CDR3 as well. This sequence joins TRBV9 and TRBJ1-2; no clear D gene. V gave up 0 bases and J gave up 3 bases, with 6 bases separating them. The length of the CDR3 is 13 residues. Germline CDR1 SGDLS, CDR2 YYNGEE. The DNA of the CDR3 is TGTGCCAGCAGCGTAGGGGGAGACTATGGCTACACCTTC. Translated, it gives CASSVGGDYGYTF. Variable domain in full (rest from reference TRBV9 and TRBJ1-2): DSGVTQTPKHLITATGQRVTLRCSPRSGDLSVYWYQQSLDQGLQFLIQYYNGEERAKGNILERFSAQQFPDLHSELNLSSLELGDSALYFCASSVGGDYGYTFGSGTRLTVV.

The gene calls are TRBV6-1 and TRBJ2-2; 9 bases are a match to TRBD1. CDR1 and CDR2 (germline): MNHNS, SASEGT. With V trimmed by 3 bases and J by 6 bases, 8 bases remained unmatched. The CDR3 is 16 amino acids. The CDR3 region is CASSDLPGTGSGELFF. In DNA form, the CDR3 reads TGTGCCAGCAGTGACCTGCCCGGGACAGGGTCCGGGGAGCTGTTTTTT.

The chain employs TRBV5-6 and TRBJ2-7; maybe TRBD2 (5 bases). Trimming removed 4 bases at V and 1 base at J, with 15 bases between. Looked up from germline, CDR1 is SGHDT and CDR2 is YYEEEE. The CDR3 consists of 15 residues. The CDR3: CASSPAGPGSYEQYF. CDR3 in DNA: TGTGCCAGCAGCCCTGCCGGGCCGGGGTCCTACGAGCAGTACTTC.

Written as DNA, the CDR3 is TGCGCCAGCAGCCGAGCTTCGGGAGATAACCTGGGTGGCTACACCTTC. Translating gives CASSRASGDNLGGYTF. This chain uses TRBV4-1 with TRBJ1-2; D not certain. Trimming took 4 bases from V and 7 from J, leaving 22 bases between them. CDR1 is MGHRA and CDR2 is YSYEKL in the germline V gene. The CDR3 length is 16 residues.

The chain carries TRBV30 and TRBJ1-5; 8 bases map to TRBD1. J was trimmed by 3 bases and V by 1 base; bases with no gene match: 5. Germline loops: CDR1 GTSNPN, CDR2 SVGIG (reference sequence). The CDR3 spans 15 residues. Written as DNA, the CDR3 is TGTGCCTGGAGTGCCAGGGGGCTTTACAATCAGCCCCAGCATTTT. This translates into CAWSARGLYNQPQHF.

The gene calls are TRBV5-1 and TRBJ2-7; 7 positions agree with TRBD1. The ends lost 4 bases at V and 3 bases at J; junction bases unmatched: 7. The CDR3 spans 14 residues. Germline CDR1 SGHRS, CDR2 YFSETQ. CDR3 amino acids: CASSHVGGGYEQYF. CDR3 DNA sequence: TGCGCCAGCAGCCACGTAGGGGGCGGCTACGAGCAGTACTTC. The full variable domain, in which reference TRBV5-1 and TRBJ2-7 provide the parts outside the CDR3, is KAGVTQTPRYLIKTRGQQVTLSCSPISGHRSVSWYQQTPGQGLQFLFEYFSETQRNKGNFPGRFSGRQFSNSRSEMNVSTLELGDSALYLCASSHVGGGYEQYFGPGTRLTVT.

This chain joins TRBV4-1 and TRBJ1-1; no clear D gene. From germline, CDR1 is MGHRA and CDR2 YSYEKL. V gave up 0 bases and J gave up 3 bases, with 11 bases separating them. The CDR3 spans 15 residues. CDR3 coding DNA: TGCGCCAGCAGCCAAGATTCGGCGGGCGACACTGAAGCTTTCTTT. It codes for CASSQDSAGDTEAFF.

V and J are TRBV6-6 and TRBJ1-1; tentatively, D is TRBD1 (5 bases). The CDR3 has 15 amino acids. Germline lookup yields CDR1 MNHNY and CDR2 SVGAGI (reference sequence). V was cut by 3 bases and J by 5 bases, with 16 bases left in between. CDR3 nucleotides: TGTGCCAGCAGTTATAGAGTAGGGGCGTCGACTGAAGCTTTCTTT. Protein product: CASSYRVGASTEAFF.

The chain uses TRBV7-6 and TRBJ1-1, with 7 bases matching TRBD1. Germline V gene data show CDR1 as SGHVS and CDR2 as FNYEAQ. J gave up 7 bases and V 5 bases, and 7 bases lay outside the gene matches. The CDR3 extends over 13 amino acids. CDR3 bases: TGTGCCAGCAGCCTCGAGGGGGCTCGTGAAGCTTTCTTT. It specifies CASSLEGAREAFF.

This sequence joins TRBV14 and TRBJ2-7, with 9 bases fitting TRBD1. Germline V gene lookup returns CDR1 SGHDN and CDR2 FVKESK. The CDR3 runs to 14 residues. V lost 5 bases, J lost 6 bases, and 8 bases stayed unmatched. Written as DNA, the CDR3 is TGTGCCAGCAGCGAACAGGGGGCAGGTGGCGAGCAGTACTTC. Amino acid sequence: CASSEQGAGGEQYF.

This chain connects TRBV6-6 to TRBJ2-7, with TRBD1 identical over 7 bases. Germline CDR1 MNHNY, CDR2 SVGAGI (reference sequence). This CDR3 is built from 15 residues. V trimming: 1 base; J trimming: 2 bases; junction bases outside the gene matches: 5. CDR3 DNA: TGTGCCAGCAGTTACTGGCCGGGACAGACCTACGAGCAGTACTTC. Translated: CASSYWPGQTYEQYF.

CDR3 region: CASSLSGAVGDYGYTF. The CDR3 DNA follows: TGTGCCAGCAGTTTATCGGGGGCAGTGGGTGACTATGGCTACACCTTC. This chain connects TRBV27 to TRBJ1-2; maybe TRBD1 (6 bases). The germline V and J ends were trimmed by 0 bases and 3 bases, with 14 bases remaining between them. Looked up from germline, CDR1 is MNHEY and CDR2 is SMNVEV (reference sequence). The CDR3 consists of 16 residues.

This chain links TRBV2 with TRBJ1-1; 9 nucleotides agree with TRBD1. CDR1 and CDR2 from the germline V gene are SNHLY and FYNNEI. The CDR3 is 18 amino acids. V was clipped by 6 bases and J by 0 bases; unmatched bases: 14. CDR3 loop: CASRIEDRGVSLNTEAFF. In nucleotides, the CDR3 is TGTGCCAGCAGGATAGAGGACAGGGGAGTCTCCCTGAACACTGAAGCTTTCTTT.

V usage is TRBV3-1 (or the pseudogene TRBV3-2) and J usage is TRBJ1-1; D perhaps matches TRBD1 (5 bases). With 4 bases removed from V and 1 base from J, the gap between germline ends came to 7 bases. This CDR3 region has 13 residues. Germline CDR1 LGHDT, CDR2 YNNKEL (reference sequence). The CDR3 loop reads CASSRQGNTEAFF. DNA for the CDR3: TGTGCCAGCAGCCGTCAGGGGAACACTGAAGCTTTCTTT.

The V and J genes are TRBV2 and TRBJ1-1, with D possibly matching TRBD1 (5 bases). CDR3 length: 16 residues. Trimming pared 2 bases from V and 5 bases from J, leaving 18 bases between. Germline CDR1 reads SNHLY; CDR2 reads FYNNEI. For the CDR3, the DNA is TGTGCCAGCAGTGAAAGGGCAGAAGGCCGGGGGACTGAAGCTTTCTTT. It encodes CASSERAEGRGTEAFF.